Presented here are 5 T cell receptor beta chains from one specimen sequenced in a study of neoadjuvant nivolumab and ipilimumab in lung cancer. TCRdb keeps only in-frame clones here, not all; method: immunoSEQ multiplex PCR. The table lists 9,600 or so clones, 60% to 80% of them singletons, with about 3.2% in the top ten. The source material was tumor tissue, sampled after neoadjuvant nivolumab, alone or with ipilimumab, at or shortly before surgery. Receptors were obtained from an adult with non-small cell lung cancer.

The chain combines TRBV7-9 with TRBJ2-1, with D hard to call. The CDR3 extends over 12 amino acids. CDR1 and CDR2 from the germline V gene are SEHNR and FQNEAQ (reference sequence). The V gene lost 2 bases and the J gene lost 8 bases, with 7 bases spanning the gap. The CDR3 here is CASSLISDEQFF. The CDR3 DNA follows: TGTGCCAGCAGCTTAATTTCGGATGAGCAGTTCTTC.

The chain uses TRBV28 and TRBJ2-7, with 8 bases that match TRBD1. J was trimmed by 7 bases and V by 5 bases; bases with no gene match: 13. The CDR3 spans 15 residues. Germline V gene data show CDR1 as MDHEN and CDR2 as SYDVKM. The chain's CDR3 is CASSPPADRVEEQYF. The CDR3 DNA is TGTGCCAGCAGTCCGCCCGCGGACAGGGTGGAGGAGCAGTACTTC.

V usage is TRBV6-1 and J usage is TRBJ2-6, with a possible D match to TRBD2 (5 bases). Trimming took off 5 bases at V and 4 bases at J, with 12 bases between the two ends. Germline CDR1 reads MNHNS; CDR2 reads SASEGT. The CDR3 totals 15 residues. CDR3 sequence reads: CASSPKLEGANVLTF. The CDR3 region has the DNA TGTGCCAGCAGTCCCAAACTAGAGGGGGCCAACGTCCTGACTTTC.

This chain uses TRBV6-5 with TRBJ1-4; tentatively, D is TRBD1 (5 bases). The germline gives CDR1 MNHEY, CDR2 SVGAGI. Trimming cost V 4 bases and J 7 bases, with 16 bases left between them. The CDR3 has 15 residues. For the CDR3, the DNA is TGTGCCAGCAGTTTAGTTGGGGCACGGGGTGAAAAACTGTTTTTT. It encodes CASSLVGARGEKLFF.

The V call is TRBV11-2, the J call TRBJ2-7; tentatively, D is TRBD1 or TRBD2 (5 bases each). The CDR3 covers 14 residues. Trimming shortened V by 5 bases and J by 0 bases, and 11 bases separated the two germline ends. CDR1 and CDR2 (germline): SGHAT, FQNNGV. The CDR3 DNA is TGTGCCAGCAGCCGTATGGGGACCTCCTACGAGCAGTACTTC. The encoded protein is CASSRMGTSYEQYF.